This T cell receptor (beta chain) was recovered during a study of blood T cells in healthy people across ages. Regarding the study as a whole: It was the long-lived donors that had more naive CD4+ cells and higher diversity than aged donors.

The use of a sample-barcoded 5' primer and a J-beta primer mix characterized a second PCR of roughly 7 to 12 cycles. Any given sample supplied a minimum of 2.5 million CDR3-containing paired-end reads. From the 5' RACE reads, TCRdb called clonotypes with MiXCR, one entry per CDR3 protein. There are some 320,000 distinct CDR3 sequences in the sample; 27% occur only once, and roughly 28% lies in the top ten. Per sample, no less than 6 micrograms of total RNA were extracted. As for this clonotype: Antigen unknown.

Per the germline V gene, CDR1 is WNHNN and CDR2 is SYGVQD (reference sequence). The CDR3 is made up of 16 amino acids. V gave up 0 bases and J gave up 7 bases, with 16 bases separating them. Sample: blood. This sequence was found in an older woman in good health. The rearrangement joins TRBV10-1 to TRBJ2-4; TRBD2 might be the D (7 bases). The CDR3 coding sequence is TGCGCCAGCAGTGAGTCGACGGGGGGCTGGGGGAACATTCAGTACTTC. This translates into CASSESTGGWGNIQYF.